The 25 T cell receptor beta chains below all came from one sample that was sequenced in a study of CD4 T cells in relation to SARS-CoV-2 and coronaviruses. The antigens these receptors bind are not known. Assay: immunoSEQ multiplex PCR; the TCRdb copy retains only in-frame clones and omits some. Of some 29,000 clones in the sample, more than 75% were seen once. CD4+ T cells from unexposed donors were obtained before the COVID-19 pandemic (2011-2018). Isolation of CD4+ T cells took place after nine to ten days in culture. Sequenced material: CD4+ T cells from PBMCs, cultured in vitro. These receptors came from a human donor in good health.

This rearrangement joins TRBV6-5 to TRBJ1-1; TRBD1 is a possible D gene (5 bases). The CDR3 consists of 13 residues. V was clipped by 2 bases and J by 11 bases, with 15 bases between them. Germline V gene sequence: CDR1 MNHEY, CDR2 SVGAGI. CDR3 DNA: TGTGCCAGCAGTTACGGTGGGGGGTTCGGGGCTTTCTTT. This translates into CASSYGGGFGAFF.

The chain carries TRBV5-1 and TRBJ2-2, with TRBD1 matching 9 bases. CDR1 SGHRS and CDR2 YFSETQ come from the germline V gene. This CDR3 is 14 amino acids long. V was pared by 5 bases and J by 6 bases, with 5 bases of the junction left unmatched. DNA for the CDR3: TGCGCCAGCAGTCGGGACAGGGTGTCCGGGGAGCTGTTTTTT. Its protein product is CASSRDRVSGELFF.

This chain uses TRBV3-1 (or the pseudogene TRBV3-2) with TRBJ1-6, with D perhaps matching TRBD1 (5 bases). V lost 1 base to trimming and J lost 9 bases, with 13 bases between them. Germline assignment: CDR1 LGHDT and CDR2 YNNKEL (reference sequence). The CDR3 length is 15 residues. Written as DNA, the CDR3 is TGTGCCAGCAGCCAAGCGGGGCAGGGAAGTTCACCCCTCCACTTT. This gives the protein CASSQAGQGSSPLHF.

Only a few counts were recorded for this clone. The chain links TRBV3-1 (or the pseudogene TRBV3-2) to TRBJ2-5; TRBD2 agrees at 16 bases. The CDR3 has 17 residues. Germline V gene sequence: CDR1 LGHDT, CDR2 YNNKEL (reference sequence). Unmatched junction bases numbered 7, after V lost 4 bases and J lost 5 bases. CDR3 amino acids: CASSPGTSGRVIETQYF. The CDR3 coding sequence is TGTGCCAGCAGCCCCGGGACTAGCGGGAGGGTGATCGAGACCCAGTACTTC.

DNA of the CDR3: TGTGCCAGCAGCGTAGCGCCTGGACCTGAGGAGACCCAGTACTTC. Protein sequence: CASSVAPGPEETQYF. The chain joins TRBV9 to TRBJ2-5; D not resolved. V was clipped by 0 bases and J by 5 bases, with 14 bases between them. Germline loops: CDR1 SGDLS, CDR2 YYNGEE. The CDR3 totals 15 residues.

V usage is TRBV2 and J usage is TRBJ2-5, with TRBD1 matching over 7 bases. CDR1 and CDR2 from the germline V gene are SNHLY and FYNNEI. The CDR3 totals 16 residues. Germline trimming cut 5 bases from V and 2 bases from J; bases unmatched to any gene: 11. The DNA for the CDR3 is TGTGCCAGCAGTCAGGGACACCCAGGGGGACAAGAGACCCAGTACTTC. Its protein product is CASSQGHPGGQETQYF.

CDR3 sequence reads: CASSPRTFPFSYEQYF. CDR3 nucleotide sequence: TGTGCCAGCAGCCCAAGGACTTTTCCCTTTTCCTACGAGCAGTACTTC. The chain joins TRBV9 to TRBJ2-7; perhaps TRBD2 as D (5 bases). Looked up from germline, CDR1 is SGDLS and CDR2 is YYNGEE. With 4 bases removed from V and 1 base from J, the gap between germline ends came to 18 bases. The CDR3 is made up of 16 amino acids.

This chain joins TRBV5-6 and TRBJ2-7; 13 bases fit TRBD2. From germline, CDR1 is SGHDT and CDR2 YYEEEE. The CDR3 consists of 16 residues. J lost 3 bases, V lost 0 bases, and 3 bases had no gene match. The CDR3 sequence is CASSLVGLAGLYEQYF. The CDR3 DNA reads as TGTGCCAGCAGCTTGGTGGGACTAGCGGGGCTCTACGAGCAGTACTTC.

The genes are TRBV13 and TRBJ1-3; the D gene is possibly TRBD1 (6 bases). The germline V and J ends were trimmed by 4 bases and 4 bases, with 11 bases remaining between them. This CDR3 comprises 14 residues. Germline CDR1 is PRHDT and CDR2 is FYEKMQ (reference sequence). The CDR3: CASSSAGTGNTIYF. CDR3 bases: TGTGCCAGCAGCTCAGCCGGGACAGGAAACACCATATATTTT. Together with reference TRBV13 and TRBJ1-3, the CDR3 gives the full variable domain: AAGVIQSPRHLIKEKRETATLKCYPIPRHDTVYWYQQGPGQDPQFLISFYEKMQSDKGSIPDRFSAQQFSDYHSELNMSSLELGDSALYFCASSSAGTGNTIYFGEGSWLTVV.

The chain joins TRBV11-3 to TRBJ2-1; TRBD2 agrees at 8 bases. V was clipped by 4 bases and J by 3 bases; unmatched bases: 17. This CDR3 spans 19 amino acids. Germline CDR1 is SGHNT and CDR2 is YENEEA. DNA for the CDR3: TGTGCCAGCAGCTCTAAGACTAGCGCGAACCCTGGCCTCTACAATGAGCAGTTCTTC. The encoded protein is CASSSKTSANPGLYNEQFF.

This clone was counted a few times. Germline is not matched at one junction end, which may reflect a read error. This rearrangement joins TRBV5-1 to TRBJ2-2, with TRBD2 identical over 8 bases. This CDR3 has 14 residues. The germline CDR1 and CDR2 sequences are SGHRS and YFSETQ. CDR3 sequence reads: CASSLAGTSGGLFF. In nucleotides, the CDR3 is TGCGCCAGCAGCTTGGCCGGTACGAGCGGGGGGCTGTTTTTT.

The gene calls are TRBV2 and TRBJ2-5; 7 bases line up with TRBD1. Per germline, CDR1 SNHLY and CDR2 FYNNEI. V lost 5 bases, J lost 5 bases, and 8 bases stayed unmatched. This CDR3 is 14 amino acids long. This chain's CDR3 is CASSPTGIGETQYF. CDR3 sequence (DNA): TGTGCCAGCAGTCCGACAGGGATTGGGGAGACCCAGTACTTC. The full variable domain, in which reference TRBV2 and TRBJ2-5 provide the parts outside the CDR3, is EPEVTQTPSHQVTQMGQEVILRCVPISNHLYFYWYRQILGQKVEFLVSFYNNEISEKSEIFDDQFSVERPDGSNFTLKIRSTKLEDSAMYFCASSPTGIGETQYFGPGTRLLVL.

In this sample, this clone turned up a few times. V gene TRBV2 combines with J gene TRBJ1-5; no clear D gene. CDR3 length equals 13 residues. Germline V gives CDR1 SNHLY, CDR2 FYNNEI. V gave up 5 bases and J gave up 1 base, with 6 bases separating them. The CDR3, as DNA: TGTGCCAGCAGTTTGGACAGCAATCAGCCCCAGCATTTT. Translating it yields CASSLDSNQPQHF.

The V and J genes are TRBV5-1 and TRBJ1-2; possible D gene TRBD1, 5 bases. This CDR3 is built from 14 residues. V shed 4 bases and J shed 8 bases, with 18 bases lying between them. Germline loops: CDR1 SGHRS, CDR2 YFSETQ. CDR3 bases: TGCGCCAGCAGCCCTGGGACGACTAATCGGGGCTACACCTTC. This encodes CASSPGTTNRGYTF.

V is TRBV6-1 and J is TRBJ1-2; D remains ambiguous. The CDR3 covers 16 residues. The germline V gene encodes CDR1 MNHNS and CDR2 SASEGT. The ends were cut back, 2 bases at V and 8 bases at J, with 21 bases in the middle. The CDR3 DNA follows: TGTGCCAGCAGTGAACCCTCGACACTCCCTGGATTAGGCTACACCTTC. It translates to CASSEPSTLPGLGYTF.

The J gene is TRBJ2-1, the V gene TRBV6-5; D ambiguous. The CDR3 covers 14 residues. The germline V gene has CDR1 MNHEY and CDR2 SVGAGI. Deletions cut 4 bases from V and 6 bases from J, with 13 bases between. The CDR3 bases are TGTGCCAGCAGTTGGGGATTACTCGGCAATGAGCAGTTCTTC. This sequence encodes CASSWGLLGNEQFF.

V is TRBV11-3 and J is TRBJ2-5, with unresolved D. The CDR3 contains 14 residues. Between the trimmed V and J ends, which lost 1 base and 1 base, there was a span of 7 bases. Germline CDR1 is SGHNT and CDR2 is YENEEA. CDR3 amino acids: CASSLGLAQETQYF. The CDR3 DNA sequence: TGTGCCAGCAGCTTAGGCCTTGCCCAAGAGACCCAGTACTTC.

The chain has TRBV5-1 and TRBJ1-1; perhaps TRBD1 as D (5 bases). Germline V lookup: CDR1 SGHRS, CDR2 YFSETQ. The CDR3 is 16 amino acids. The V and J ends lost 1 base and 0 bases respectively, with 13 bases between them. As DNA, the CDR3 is TGCGCCAGCAGCTTGATGTCGGCGGACATGAACACTGAAGCTTTCTTT. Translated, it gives CASSLMSADMNTEAFF.

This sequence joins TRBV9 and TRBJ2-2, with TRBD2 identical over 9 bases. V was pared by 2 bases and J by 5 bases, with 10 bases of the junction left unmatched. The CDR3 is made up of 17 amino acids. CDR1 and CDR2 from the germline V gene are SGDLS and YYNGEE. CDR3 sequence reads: CASSVRPTGLATGELFF. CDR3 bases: TGTGCCAGCAGCGTCAGACCCACGGGACTAGCTACCGGGGAGCTGTTTTTT.

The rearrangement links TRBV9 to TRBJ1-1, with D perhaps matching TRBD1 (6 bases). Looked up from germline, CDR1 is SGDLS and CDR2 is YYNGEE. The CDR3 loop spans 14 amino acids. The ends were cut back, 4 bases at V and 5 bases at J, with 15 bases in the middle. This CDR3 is CASSSQAQGTEAFF. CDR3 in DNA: TGTGCCAGCAGCTCACAGGCCCAGGGGACTGAAGCTTTCTTT. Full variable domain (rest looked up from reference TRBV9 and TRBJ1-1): DSGVTQTPKHLITATGQRVTLRCSPRSGDLSVYWYQQSLDQGLQFLIQYYNGEERAKGNILERFSAQQFPDLHSELNLSSLELGDSALYFCASSSQAQGTEAFFGQGTRLTVV.

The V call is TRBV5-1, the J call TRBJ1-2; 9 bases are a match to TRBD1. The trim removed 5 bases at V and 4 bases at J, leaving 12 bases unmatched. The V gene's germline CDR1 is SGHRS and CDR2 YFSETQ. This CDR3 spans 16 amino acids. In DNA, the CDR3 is TGCGCCAGCAGTTCTAGCGGGACAGGGATATTCTATGGCTACACCTTC. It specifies CASSSSGTGIFYGYTF.

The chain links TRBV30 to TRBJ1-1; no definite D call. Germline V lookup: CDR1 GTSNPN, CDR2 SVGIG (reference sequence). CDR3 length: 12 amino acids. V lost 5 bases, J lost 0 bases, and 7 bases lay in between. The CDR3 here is CAWWVLNTEAFF. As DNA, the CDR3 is TGTGCCTGGTGGGTATTGAACACTGAAGCTTTCTTT.

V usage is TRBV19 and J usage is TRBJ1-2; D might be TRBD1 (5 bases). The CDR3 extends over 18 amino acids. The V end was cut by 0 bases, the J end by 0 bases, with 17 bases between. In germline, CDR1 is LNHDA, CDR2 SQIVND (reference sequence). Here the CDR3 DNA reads TGTGCCAGTAGTATAGATCGGTTAGGGGCGTCAGCTAACTATGGCTACACCTTC. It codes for CASSIDRLGASANYGYTF.

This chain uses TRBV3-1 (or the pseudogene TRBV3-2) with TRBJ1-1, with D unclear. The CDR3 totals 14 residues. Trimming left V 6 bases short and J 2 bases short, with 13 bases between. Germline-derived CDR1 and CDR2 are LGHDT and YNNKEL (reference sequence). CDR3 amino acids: CASSKSPANTEAFF. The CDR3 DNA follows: TGTGCCAGCAGTAAAAGTCCAGCTAACACTGAAGCTTTCTTT.

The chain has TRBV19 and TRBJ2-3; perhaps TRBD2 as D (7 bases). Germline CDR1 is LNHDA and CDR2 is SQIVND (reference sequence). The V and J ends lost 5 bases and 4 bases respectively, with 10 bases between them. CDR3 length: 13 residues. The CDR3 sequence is CASSEGGADTQYF. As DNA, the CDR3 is TGTGCCAGTAGTGAGGGGGGGGCAGATACGCAGTATTTT. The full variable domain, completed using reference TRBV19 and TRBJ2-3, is DGGITQSPKYLFRKEGQNVTLSCEQNLNHDAMYWYRQDPGQGLRLIYYSQIVNDFQKGDIAEGYSVSREKKESFPLTVTSAQKNPTAFYLCASSEGGADTQYFGPGTRLTVL.